This T cell receptor (beta chain) was identified in a study of blood T cell repertoires in COVID-19. Study-level information: Samples representing acute and convalescent COVID-19 were sourced from the United States, Italy and Spain. In each case, the material was cDNA or gDNA derived from T cells, B-cell-depleted T cells, or PBMCs.

As processed by the authors: Amplification with reference gene primers provided the estimates of nucleated cell counts. The data were produced by immunoSEQ multiplex PCR, yet TCRdb's version contains in-frame clones alone and is incomplete. V, J and clone size are those of that table, while D and trimming were read from the DNA. The table shows more than 15,000 clones, with roughly 91% occurring only once. CDR3 length: 16 amino acids. J lost 8 bases, V lost 0 bases, and 7 bases had no gene match. CDR1 and CDR2 from the germline V gene are SEHNR and FQNEAQ (reference sequence). Sequenced: peripheral blood. The clonotype comes from a human donor in a cohort sampled during active COVID-19. This chain connects TRBV7-9 to TRBJ2-1; 10 bases line up with TRBD2. DNA for the CDR3: TGTGCCAGCAGCTTAGCGGGAAGCGGGAGGGCTGATGAGCAGTTCTTC. It yields the protein CASSLAGSGRADEQFF.